Listed below are T cell receptor beta chains from one sample, sequenced in a study of T cell changes during pregnancy in multiple sclerosis. Measured with immunoSEQ multiplex PCR; TCRdb has only the in-frame clones, and not every one. The repertoire holds some 41,000 clones, with 80% to 90% as singletons. Material: CD4+ T cells from peripheral blood mononuclear cells, obtained after pregnancy. These receptors all come from a female donor with multiple sclerosis, enrolled in a pregnancy study. Both conserved end residues are part of each CDR3. Each record gives: J gene, V gene, clone size, CDR3 length, D gene, CDR3 DNA, CDR3 protein. The D gene is left open where the match is weak. The size of a clone is reported for some rows only, either as once, few or many, or as a class for expanded clones.

TRBJ1-5 | TRBV2 | - | 16 | - | TGTGCCAGCAGTGAAGGTAGACAGCGATCGAATCAGCCCCAGCATTTT | CASSEGRQRSNQPQHF
TRBJ1-4 | TRBV6-6 | - | 14 | - | TGTGCCAGCCGGCATCCAGGGCAAAATGAAAAACTGTTTTTT | CASRHPGQNEKLFF
TRBJ2-1 | TRBV10-1 | - | 14 | - | TGCGCCAGCAGTGATTTTCGGGGGAGAGGCGAGCAGTTCTTC | CASSDFRGRGEQFF
TRBJ2-1 | TRBV30 | - | 14 | TRBD1 | TGTGCCTGGGAGACAGGGAGCTCCTACAATGAGCAGTTCTTC | CAWETGSSYNEQFF
TRBJ1-5 | TRBV2 | - | 14 | - | TGTGCCAGCAGCGCGACAGATCCCAATCAGCCCCAGCATTTT | CASSATDPNQPQHF
TRBJ2-7 | TRBV4-2 | - | 17 | TRBD2 | TGTGCCAGCAGCCGATCTAGCGGGAGGGCCGGAGCATACGAGCAGTACTTC | CASSRSSGRAGAYEQYF
TRBJ2-1 | TRBV5-1 | once | 19 | TRBD2 | TGCGCCAGCAGCTTGATAAGACTAGCGGGAGGATCTATCTACAATGAGCAGTTCTTC | CASSLIRLAGGSIYNEQFF
TRBJ1-2 | TRBV29-1 | - | 14 | - | TGCAGCGTTGGGGGCGCCCTTGGGGATTATGGCTACACCTTC | CSVGGALGDYGYTF
TRBJ2-3 | TRBV2 | - | 15 | TRBD2 | TGTGCCAGCAGTGGGACTAGCGGGCACAAAGATACGCAGTATTTT | CASSGTSGHKDTQYF
TRBJ2-3 | TRBV5-4 | - | 16 | - | TGTGCCAGCAGCCCCAGTTCCGGGCGGGGCACAGATACGCAGTATTTT | CASSPSSGRGTDTQYF
TRBJ1-4 | TRBV4-1 | - | 15 | - | TGCGCCAGCAGCCCTTCGGACAGAATCAATGAAAAACTGTTTTTT | CASSPSDRINEKLFF
TRBJ1-1 | TRBV6-5 | - | 14 | - | TGTGCCAGCAGCCGACGGGAAGGGAACACTGAAGCTTTCTTT | CASSRREGNTEAFF
TRBJ1-2 | TRBV25-1 | medium-sized | 13 | TRBD1 | TGTGCCAGCAGTGACCGGACAGGGTATGGCTACACCTTC | CASSDRTGYGYTF
TRBJ2-5 | TRBV11-1 | - | 12 | - | TGTGCCAGCTCGGACAGCCAAGAGACCCAGTACTTC | CASSDSQETQYF
TRBJ1-5 | TRBV28 | few | 14 | - | TGTGCCAGCAGTTCAGCCGGGGACAATCAGCCCCAGCATTTT | CASSSAGDNQPQHF